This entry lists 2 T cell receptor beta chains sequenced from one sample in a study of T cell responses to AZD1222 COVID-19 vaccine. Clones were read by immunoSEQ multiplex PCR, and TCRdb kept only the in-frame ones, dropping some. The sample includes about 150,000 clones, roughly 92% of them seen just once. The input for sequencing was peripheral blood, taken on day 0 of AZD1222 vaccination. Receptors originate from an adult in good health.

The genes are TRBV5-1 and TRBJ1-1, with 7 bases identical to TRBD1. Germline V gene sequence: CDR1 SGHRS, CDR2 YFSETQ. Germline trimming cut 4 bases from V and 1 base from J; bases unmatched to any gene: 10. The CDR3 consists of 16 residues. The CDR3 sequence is CASSLQGLKENTEAFF. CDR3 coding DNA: TGCGCCAGCAGCCTACAGGGGTTGAAGGAGAACACTGAAGCTTTCTTT.

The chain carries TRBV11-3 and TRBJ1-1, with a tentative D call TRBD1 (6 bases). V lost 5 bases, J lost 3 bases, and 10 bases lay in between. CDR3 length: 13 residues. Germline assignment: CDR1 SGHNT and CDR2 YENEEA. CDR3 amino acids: CASSQDSYTEAFF. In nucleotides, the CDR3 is TGTGCCAGCAGCCAGGACAGCTACACTGAAGCTTTCTTT.